This record concerns one T cell receptor beta chain sequence. At least ten counts were recorded for this clonotype. It lacks a known antigen. Base quality data are lacking; no much larger clone is found one base away. The sample belongs to a study of molecular identifiers for immune sequencing clone quantification (dated by TCRdb to the late 2010s). Background for the entire study: For a replicate experiment, RNA from around 20,000 or 100,000 naive CD8 T cells was divided into five aliquots, of which four were sequenced. CD8 T cells were used in a methods study to benchmark molecular-identifier clustering-based TCR repertoire sequencing (MIDCIRS) and TCR RNA copy counting. General findings and caveats noted by the study authors: Modeling gave about 3.3 recovered TCR RNA copies per cell versus approximately 11 by digital PCR, implying approximately 30% capture efficiency. In CMV-specific effector cells, clones with more than 20 RNA copies contained over 97% of molecules, whereas in naive cells such clones contained under 1% of molecules. The naive libraries included spiked-in Jurkat TCR RNA (roughly nine copies' worth), and this Jurkat TCR RNA is not part of the donor repertoire. A single cell's worth of spiked-in Jurkat TCR RNA was reported detectable even among one million naive CD8 T cells. Without barcode sub-clustering, chimeric consensus sequences inflated TCR diversity; chimeras reached as high as 47%. Identical TCR molecules sharing a barcode could cause highly expanded clone sizes to be underestimated.

Preparation of the library involved PCR. Data came from a NextSeq 500. Bulk TCR libraries were generated as previously described, with the TCR primers listed in Table S5 used. The Qiagen AllPrep DNA/RNA kit was used to purify total RNA. Reads from multiple sequencing runs of the same library were pooled before analysis. As for how the authors treated the data: Reads were retained only if the reads had an exact TCR constant sequence, and the retained reads were trimmed to 150 nt and grouped according to their 12-nt molecular barcodes. Reads in each barcode group were sub-clustered using a 15% Levenshtein threshold, and a quality-weighted consensus sequence was built for each RNA molecule. Non-functional sequences were removed, as were lower-count sequences one edit away from another. Based on fitting two negative binomial distributions, any barcode sub-cluster with under 20% of the maximum read count was discarded. The public reads were reprocessed in TCRdb via fastp at Q25 and MiXCR, keeping in-frame beta chains. Entries that share a CDR3 protein sequence are merged under the most common genes and DNA. V and J calls and clone size were set by TCRdb, not the authors. In all, the sample holds some 590,000 distinct CDR3 sequences, and about 25% of those were seen once. Of the sample, 0.75% to 0.8% falls within the top ten clones.

V is clipped by 3 bases and J by 7 bases, and the sequence between their germline boundaries is 9 bases long. Counted from cysteine to phenylalanine, this CDR3 has 13 amino acids. The only DNA kept is the CDR3, 39 bases in frame from the first base. CDR1 and CDR2, looked up from the germline V gene, are LGHNA and YSLEER. Libraries of naive CD8 T cells were generated from roughly 21,000 to 960,000 sorted cells, with 10%, 30% or 50% of the purified RNA used. Naive CD8 T cells, defined as CD8+CD4-CCR7+CD45RA+, were FACS-sorted into RLT Plus buffer on a BD FACSAria II. Nine to eleven TCR copies' worth of Jurkat RNA were spiked into roughly 17,000-1,100,000 naive CD8 T cell samples to test detection sensitivity. CD8 T cells were enriched using RosetteSep CD8+ T Cell Enrichment Cocktail and Ficoll-Paque, and the enriched cells then underwent ACK red cell lysis.

This TCR was recovered from a human donor in good health. Some libraries in this study had Jurkat cell RNA spiked in. The chain is made from TRBV4-3 and TRBJ1-4, with an unclear D gene assignment. The sequenced sample consisted of naive CD8+ T cells from blood, with Jurkat cell RNA spiked in. This sample's cell subset or site label indicates: FACS-sorted CD8+CD4-CCR7+CD45RA+ naive T cells. The DNA sequence follows: TGCGCCAGCAGCCAGGCTGGAGGTGAAAAACTGTTTTTT. This translates into CASSQAGGEKLFF.